This T cell receptor beta chain emerged from a study of blood T cell repertoires in COVID-19. As for the study in general: Collection of acute and convalescent COVID-19 samples took place in the United States, Italy and Spain. Sources were T cells, B-cell-depleted T cells, or PBMCs; the material itself was cDNA or gDNA.

This clone was observed a handful of times. Repertoires were generated with immunoSEQ multiplex PCR, while TCRdb's copy carries only in-frame clones and drops some. The repertoire holds around 72,000 clones, with roughly 85% as singletons. The sequence was collected from a woman aged 55-69 years with acute or convalescent COVID-19. The sequenced material came from peripheral blood.

As DNA, the CDR3 is TGTGCCAGCAGCCACCCTTTGAGGCAGGGGGCGCGAGGCTACACCTTC. Translating gives CASSHPLRQGARGYTF. The rearrangement joins TRBV7-6 to TRBJ1-2, with 8 bases that match TRBD1. Germline V gene sequence: CDR1 SGHVS, CDR2 FNYEAQ. The CDR3 runs to 16 residues. V lost 5 bases, J lost 8 bases, and 16 bases stayed unmatched.